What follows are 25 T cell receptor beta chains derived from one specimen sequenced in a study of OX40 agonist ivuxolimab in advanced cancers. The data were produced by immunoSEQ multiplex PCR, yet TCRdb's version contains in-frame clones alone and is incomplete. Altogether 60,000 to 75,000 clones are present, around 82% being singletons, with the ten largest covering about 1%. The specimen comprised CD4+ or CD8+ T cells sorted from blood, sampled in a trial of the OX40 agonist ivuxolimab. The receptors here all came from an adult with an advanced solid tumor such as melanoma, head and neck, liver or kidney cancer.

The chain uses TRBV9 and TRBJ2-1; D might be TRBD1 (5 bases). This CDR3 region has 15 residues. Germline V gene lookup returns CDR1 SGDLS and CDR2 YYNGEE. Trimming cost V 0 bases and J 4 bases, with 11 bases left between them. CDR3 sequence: CASSVATAWYNEQFF. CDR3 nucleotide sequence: TGTGCCAGCAGCGTAGCGACAGCATGGTACAATGAGCAGTTCTTC.

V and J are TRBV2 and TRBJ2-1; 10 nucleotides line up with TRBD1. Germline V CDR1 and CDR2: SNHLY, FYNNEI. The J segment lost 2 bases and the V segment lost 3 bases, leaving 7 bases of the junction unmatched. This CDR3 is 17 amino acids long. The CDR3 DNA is TGTGCCAGCAGTGAGTTTAAAGGGACAGGGGCCTACAATGAGCAGTTCTTC. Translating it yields CASSEFKGTGAYNEQFF.

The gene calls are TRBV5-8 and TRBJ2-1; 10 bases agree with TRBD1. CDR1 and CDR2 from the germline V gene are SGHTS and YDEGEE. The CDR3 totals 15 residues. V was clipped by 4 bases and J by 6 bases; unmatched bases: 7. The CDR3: CASSERQGAVNEQFF. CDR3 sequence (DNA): TGTGCCAGCAGCGAGAGACAGGGGGCGGTCAATGAGCAGTTCTTC. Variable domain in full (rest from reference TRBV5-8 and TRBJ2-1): EAGVTQSPTHLIKTRGQQATLRCSPISGHTSVYWYQQALGLGLQFLLWYDEGEERNRGNFPPRFSGRQFPNYSSELNVNALELEDSALYLCASSERQGAVNEQFFGPGTRLTVL.

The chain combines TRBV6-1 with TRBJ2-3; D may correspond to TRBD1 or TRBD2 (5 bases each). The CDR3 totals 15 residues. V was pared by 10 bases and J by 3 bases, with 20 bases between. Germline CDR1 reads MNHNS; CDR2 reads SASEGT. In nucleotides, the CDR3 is TGTGCCACCACCCCGGGGACGAAATCTACAGATACGCAGTATTTT. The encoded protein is CATTPGTKSTDTQYF.

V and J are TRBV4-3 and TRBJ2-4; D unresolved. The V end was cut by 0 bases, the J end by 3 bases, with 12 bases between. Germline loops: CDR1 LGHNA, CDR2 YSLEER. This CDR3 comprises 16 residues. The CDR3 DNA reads TGCGCCAGCAGCCAAGATCGGCCGTCGGGCAAAAACATTCAGTACTTC. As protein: CASSQDRPSGKNIQYF.

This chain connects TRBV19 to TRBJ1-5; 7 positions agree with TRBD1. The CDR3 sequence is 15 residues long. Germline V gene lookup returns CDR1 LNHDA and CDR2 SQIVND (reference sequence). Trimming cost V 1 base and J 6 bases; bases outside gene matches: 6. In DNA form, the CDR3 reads TGTGCCAGTAGTATAGTCAGGGGGTTGTTTCAGCCCCAGCATTTT. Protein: CASSIVRGLFQPQHF.

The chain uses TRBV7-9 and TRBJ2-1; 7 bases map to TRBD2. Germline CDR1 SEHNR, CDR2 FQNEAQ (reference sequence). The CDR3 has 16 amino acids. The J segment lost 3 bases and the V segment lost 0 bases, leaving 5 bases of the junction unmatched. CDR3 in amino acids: CASSLALSGVYNEQFF. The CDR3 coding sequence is TGTGCCAGCAGCTTAGCGCTGAGCGGGGTCTACAATGAGCAGTTCTTC.

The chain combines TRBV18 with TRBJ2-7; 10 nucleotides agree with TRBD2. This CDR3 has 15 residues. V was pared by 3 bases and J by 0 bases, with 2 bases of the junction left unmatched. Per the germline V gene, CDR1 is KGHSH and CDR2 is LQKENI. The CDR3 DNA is TGTGCCAGCTCACCTCTAGCGGGGGCCTCCTACGAGCAGTACTTC. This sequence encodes CASSPLAGASYEQYF.

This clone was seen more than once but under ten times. The DNA of the CDR3 is TGTGCCTGGAAAGAGACAGGTTACTATGGCTACACCTTC. Its translation: CAWKETGYYGYTF. This chain uses TRBV30 with TRBJ1-2, with a weak D call TRBD1 (6 bases). The CDR3 spans 13 residues. Germline CDR1 reads GTSNPN; CDR2 reads SVGIG (reference sequence). Trimming stripped 4 bases from V and 3 bases from J, with 12 bases between.

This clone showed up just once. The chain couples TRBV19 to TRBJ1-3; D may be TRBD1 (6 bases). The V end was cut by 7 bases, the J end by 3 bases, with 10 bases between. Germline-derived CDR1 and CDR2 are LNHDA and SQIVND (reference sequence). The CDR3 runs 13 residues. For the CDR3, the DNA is TGTGCCAGTACGGGACAAAGTGGAAACACCATATATTTT. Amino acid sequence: CASTGQSGNTIYF. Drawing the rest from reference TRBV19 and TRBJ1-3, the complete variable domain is DGGITQSPKYLFRKEGQNVTLSCEQNLNHDAMYWYRQDPGQGLRLIYYSQIVNDFQKGDIAEGYSVSREKKESFPLTVTSAQKNPTAFYLCASTGQSGNTIYFGEGSWLTVV.

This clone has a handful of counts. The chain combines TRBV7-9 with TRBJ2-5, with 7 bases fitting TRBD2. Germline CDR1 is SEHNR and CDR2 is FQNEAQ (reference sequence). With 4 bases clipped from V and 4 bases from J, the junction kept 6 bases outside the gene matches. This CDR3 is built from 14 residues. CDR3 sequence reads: CASSSFAGVETQYF. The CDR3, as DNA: TGTGCCAGCAGCTCCTTTGCGGGGGTAGAGACCCAGTACTTC.

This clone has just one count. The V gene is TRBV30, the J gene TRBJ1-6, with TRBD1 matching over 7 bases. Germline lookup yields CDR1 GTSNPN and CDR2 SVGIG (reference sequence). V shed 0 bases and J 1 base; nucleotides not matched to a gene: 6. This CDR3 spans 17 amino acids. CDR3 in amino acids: CAWSVQWDSSYNSPLHF. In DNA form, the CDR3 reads TGTGCCTGGAGTGTACAGTGGGACAGTTCCTATAATTCACCCCTCCACTTT.

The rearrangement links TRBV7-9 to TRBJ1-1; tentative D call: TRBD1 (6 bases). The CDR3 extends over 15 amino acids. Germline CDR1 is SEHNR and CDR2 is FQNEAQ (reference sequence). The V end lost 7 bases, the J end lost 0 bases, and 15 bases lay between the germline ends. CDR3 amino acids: CASNQGSIVNTEAFF. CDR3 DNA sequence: TGTGCCAGCAACCAGGGGTCAATCGTGAACACTGAAGCTTTCTTT.

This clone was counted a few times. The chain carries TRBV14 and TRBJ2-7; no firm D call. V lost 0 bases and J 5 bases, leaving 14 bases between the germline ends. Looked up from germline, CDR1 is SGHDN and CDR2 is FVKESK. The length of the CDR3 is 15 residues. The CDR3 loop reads CASSQDYSPVDEQYF. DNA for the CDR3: TGTGCCAGCAGCCAAGACTACAGTCCCGTTGACGAGCAGTACTTC.

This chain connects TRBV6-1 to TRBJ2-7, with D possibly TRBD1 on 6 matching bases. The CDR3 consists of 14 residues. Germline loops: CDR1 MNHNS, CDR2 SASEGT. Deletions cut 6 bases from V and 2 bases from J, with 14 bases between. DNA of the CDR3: TGTGCCAGCAGCTCTAGCAGGGGAACCTACGAGCAGTACTTC. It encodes CASSSSRGTYEQYF.

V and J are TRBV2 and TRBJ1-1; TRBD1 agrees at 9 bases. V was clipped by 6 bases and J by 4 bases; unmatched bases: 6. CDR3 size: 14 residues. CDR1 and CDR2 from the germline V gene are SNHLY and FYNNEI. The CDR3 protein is CASRGQGQGTEAFF. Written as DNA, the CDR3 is TGTGCCAGCAGGGGACAGGGTCAGGGCACTGAAGCTTTCTTT. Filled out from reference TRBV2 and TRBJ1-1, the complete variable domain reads EPEVTQTPSHQVTQMGQEVILRCVPISNHLYFYWYRQILGQKVEFLVSFYNNEISEKSEIFDDQFSVERPDGSNFTLKIRSTKLEDSAMYFCASRGQGQGTEAFFGQGTRLTVV.

CDR3 region: CASSPGQGNIGEKLFF. The CDR3 DNA follows: TGTGCCAGCAGTCCAGGACAGGGCAATATAGGGGAAAAACTGTTTTTT. This chain joins TRBV11-3 and TRBJ1-4; TRBD1 aligns across 8 bases. The CDR3 runs 16 residues. Trimming cost V 6 bases and J 8 bases; bases outside gene matches: 14. From germline, CDR1 is SGHNT and CDR2 YENEEA.

The CDR3 loop is CASSLGPSGMTTEAFF. Written as DNA, the CDR3 is TGCGCCAGCAGCTTGGGTCCGTCGGGGATGACCACTGAAGCTTTCTTT. The gene calls are TRBV5-1 and TRBJ1-1, with unresolved D. This CDR3 has 16 amino acids. The V end lost 0 bases, the J end lost 4 bases, and 16 bases lay between the germline ends. Per the germline V gene, CDR1 is SGHRS and CDR2 is YFSETQ.

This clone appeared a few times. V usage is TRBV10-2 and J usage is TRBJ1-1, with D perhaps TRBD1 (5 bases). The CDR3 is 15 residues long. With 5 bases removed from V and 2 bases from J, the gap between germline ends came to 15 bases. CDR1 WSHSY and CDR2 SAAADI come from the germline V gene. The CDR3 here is CASSNRPTTNTEAFF. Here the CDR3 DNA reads TGCGCCAGCAGTAACAGGCCCACCACAAACACTGAAGCTTTCTTT.

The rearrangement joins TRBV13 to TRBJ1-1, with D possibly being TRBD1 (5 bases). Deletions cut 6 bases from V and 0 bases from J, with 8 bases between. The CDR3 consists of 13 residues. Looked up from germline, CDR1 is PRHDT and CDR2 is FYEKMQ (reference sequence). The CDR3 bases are TGTGCCAGCAGGCAACAGGTGAACACTGAAGCTTTCTTT. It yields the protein CASRQQVNTEAFF.

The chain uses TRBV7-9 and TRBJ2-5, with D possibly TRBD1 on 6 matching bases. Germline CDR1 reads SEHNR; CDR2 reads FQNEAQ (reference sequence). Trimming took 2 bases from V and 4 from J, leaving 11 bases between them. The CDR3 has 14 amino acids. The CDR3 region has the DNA TGTGCCAGCAGCTTAAGTTTAGGGGGAGAGACCCAGTACTTC. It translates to CASSLSLGGETQYF.

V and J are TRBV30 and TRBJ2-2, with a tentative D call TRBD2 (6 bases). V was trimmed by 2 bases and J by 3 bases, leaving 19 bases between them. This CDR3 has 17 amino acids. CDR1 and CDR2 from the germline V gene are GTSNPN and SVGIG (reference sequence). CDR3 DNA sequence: TGTGCCTGGAGTAGTAGACACGGGAGCGGGTACACCGGGGAGCTGTTTTTT. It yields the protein CAWSSRHGSGYTGELFF.

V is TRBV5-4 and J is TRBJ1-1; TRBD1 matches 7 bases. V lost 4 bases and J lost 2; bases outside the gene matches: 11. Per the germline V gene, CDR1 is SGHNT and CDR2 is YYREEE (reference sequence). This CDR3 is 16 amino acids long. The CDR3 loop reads CASSAYRDRLNTEAFF. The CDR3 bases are TGTGCCAGCAGCGCATACCGGGACAGACTCAACACTGAAGCTTTCTTT.

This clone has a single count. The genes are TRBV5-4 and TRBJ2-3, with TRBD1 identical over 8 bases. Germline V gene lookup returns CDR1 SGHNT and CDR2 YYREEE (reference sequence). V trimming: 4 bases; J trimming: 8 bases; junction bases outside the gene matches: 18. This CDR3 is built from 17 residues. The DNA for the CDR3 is TGTGCCAGCAGCCCCCCGGGGAAGACAGGGGTAGGGGGTACGCAGTATTTT. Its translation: CASSPPGKTGVGGTQYF.

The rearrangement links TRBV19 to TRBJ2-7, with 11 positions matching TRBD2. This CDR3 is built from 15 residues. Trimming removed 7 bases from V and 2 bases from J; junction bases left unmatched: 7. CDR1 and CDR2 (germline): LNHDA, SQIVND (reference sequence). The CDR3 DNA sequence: TGTGCCAGTAACCCGACTAGCGGGGCCACCTACGAGCAGTACTTC. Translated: CASNPTSGATYEQYF.